One T cell receptor (beta chain) is described in this entry. The antigen this receptor binds is unknown. One base away there is no much larger clone; base qualities are not given. These data are taken from a study of blood T cell repertoires in COVID-19 (dated by TCRdb to about 2020). For context, the study as a whole: Samples covering the acute and convalescent phases of COVID-19 were provided by collaborators in the United States, Italy and Spain. Samples came from the ongoing ImmuneRACE study (first 160 participants) plus 1,254 subjects from 6 global collaborators. The material from the prospective study consisted of cDNA or gDNA derived from T cells, B-cell-depleted T cells, or PBMCs. Where available, HLA class I and class II types were taken from metadata supplied by the sample provider and were not determined by assay-based typing. Nearly every sample came with metadata listing a de-identified subject ID, COVID-19 status, age in years and sex. The dataset comprised deeply sampled blood TCRbeta repertoires from subjects exposed to, actively infected with, or recovered from COVID-19. The repertoires were released in a freely available public database intended as a resource for research on the immune response to SARS-CoV-2.

TCRbeta CDR3 regions were amplified from genomic DNA using the immunoSEQ Assay, a bias-controlled multiplex PCR. The study's own analysis went as follows. The number of nucleated cells in each sample was estimated by amplification of reference gene primers within the assay. Sequence reads were collapsed and filtered to measure the absolute abundance of every unique TCRbeta CDR3 rearrangement. For each sample, productive Simpson clonality was calculated as the square root of Simpson's diversity index across productive rearrangements. TCRdb holds this immuneACCESS table with in-frame rearrangements only. Some clones are missing; in checked studies, unresolved V genes explain under half, and the rest has no known cause. V and J calls and clone size are copied from that table; D and trimming were computed from the DNA. The sample table lists over 50,000 clones, more than 75% of them with a count of one. The ten biggest clones cover about 14% of the sample.

Sequences SGHAT (CDR1) and FQNNGV (CDR2) are obtained from the germline V gene. The V end gives up 8 bases and the J end 5 bases, leaving 9 bases in the junction not matched to a gene. There are 14 amino acids in the CDR3, from cysteine to phenylalanine inclusive. Solely the CDR3 DNA is kept, with 42 bases framed from the first base. Study-wide findings and limitations: How much clinical and demographic metadata was included differed by source and by participant, and the metadata was provided uncurated.

Each collaborating institution followed its own protocols to collect whole blood in K2EDTA tubes. For TCRbeta analysis, collaborator samples were shipped as frozen whole blood, as isolated PBMCs, or as DNA extracted from either sample type. The sample comprised peripheral blood. The sequence was obtained from a human donor in a cohort sampled during active COVID-19. The V and J segments used are TRBV11-2 and TRBJ2-1; a stretch of 7 junction bases matches TRBD2. This receptor has the CDR3 CASGRAAGNNEQFF. Here is the DNA: TGTGCCAGCGGGAGGGCTGCGGGGAACAATGAGCAGTTCTTC.